The next 8 T cell receptor beta chains were all read from a single sample in a study of blood T cell repertoires in COVID-19. Clones were sequenced by immunoSEQ multiplex PCR, and TCRdb holds only the in-frame ones, with some missing. The data contain about 70,000 clones, approximately 83% of them singletons. The sample was peripheral blood. All receptors come from a man aged 40-49 years with COVID-19, enrolled during active disease.

The gene calls are TRBV24-1 and TRBJ2-7; 8 positions agree with TRBD1. The CDR3 has 16 residues. Germline assignment: CDR1 KGHDR and CDR2 SFDVKD. V dropped 9 bases and J dropped 3; count of bases not matched to a gene: 15. The DNA of the CDR3 is TGTGCCACCTCGGACAGGGACCATAGACGTCTCTACGAGCAGTACTTC. Protein: CATSDRDHRRLYEQYF.

The chain links TRBV4-1 to TRBJ1-4; D is possibly TRBD1 (6 bases). The V end was cut by 4 bases, the J end by 8 bases, with 23 bases between. The germline V gene has CDR1 MGHRA and CDR2 YSYEKL. CDR3 size: 17 residues. The CDR3 sequence: CASSLAGGAGRAEKLFF. The CDR3 DNA reads as TGCGCCAGCAGCCTAGCGGGGGGCGCAGGTCGCGCCGAAAAACTGTTTTTT.

This clone was counted between two and nine times. The chain carries TRBV6-1 and TRBJ1-1; 10 bases align to TRBD1. The CDR3 spans 15 residues. Germline-derived CDR1 and CDR2 are MNHNS and SASEGT. V lost 2 bases to trimming and J lost 3 bases; unmatched junction nucleotides: 3. CDR3 in DNA: TGTGCCAGCAGTGAAATTGGACAGGGGGACACTGAAGCTTTCTTT. Translated, it gives CASSEIGQGDTEAFF.

The J gene is TRBJ2-5, the V gene TRBV10-3; TRBD2 agrees at 9 bases. The CDR3 contains 16 residues. The V segment lost 0 bases and the J segment 4 bases; nucleotides outside the gene matches: 6. The germline gives CDR1 ENHRY, CDR2 SYGVKD. CDR3 sequence (DNA): TGTGCCATCAGTGAGTCAGGCGGGGGGGTGCGAGAGACCCAGTACTTC. It translates to CAISESGGGVRETQYF.

The V and J genes are TRBV29-1 and TRBJ1-1, with unresolved D. There are 13 residues in the CDR3. Germline V gives CDR1 SQVTM, CDR2 ANQGSEA. Trimming took off 4 bases at V and 1 base at J, with 10 bases between the two ends. The CDR3 here is CSVGDGGNTEAFF. DNA for the CDR3: TGCAGCGTTGGAGACGGTGGGAACACTGAAGCTTTCTTT.

This chain uses TRBV6-5 with TRBJ2-5; maybe TRBD1 (6 bases). This CDR3 has 14 residues. Trimming shortened V by 7 bases and J by 5 bases, and 17 bases separated the two germline ends. Looked up from germline, CDR1 is MNHEY and CDR2 is SVGAGI. The CDR3 is CASKPGHQGETQYF. In DNA, the CDR3 is TGTGCCAGCAAACCCGGACACCAGGGGGAGACCCAGTACTTC.

The rearrangement links TRBV5-5 to TRBJ2-3; 11 positions agree with TRBD2. The CDR3 totals 16 residues. Trimming took 4 bases from V and 4 from J; bases not matched to a gene: 8. CDR1 and CDR2 from the germline V gene are SGHKS and YYEKEE (reference sequence). CDR3 bases: TGTGCCAGCAGCCTCTTTAGCGGGGGGGATCCAGATACGCAGTATTTT. It yields the protein CASSLFSGGDPDTQYF.

This clone came up many times. The chain uses TRBV19 and TRBJ2-7; 9 positions agree with TRBD1. With V trimmed by 3 bases and J by 5 bases, 8 bases remained unmatched. Germline CDR1 LNHDA, CDR2 SQIVND (reference sequence). This CDR3 contains 15 residues. The CDR3 region has the DNA TGTGCCAGTAGTATCGAAGGGACAGGGAACGACGAGCAGTACTTC. Translating gives CASSIEGTGNDEQYF.